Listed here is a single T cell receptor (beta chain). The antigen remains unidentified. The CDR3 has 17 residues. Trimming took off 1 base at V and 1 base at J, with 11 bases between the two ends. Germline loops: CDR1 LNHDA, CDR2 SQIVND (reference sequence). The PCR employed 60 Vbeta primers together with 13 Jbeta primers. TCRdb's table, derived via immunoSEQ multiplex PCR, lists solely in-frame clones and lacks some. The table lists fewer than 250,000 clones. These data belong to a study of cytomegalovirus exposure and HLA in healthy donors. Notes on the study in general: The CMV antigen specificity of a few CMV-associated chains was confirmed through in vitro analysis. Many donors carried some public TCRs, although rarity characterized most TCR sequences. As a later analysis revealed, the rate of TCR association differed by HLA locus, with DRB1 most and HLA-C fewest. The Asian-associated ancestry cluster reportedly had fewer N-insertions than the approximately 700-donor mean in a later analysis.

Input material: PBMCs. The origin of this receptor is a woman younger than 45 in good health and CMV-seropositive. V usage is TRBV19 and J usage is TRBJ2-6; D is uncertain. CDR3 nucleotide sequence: TGTGCCAGTAGTATAGCGGCAGGTTTTTCTGGGGCCAACGTCCTGACTTTC. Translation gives CASSIAAGFSGANVLTF.